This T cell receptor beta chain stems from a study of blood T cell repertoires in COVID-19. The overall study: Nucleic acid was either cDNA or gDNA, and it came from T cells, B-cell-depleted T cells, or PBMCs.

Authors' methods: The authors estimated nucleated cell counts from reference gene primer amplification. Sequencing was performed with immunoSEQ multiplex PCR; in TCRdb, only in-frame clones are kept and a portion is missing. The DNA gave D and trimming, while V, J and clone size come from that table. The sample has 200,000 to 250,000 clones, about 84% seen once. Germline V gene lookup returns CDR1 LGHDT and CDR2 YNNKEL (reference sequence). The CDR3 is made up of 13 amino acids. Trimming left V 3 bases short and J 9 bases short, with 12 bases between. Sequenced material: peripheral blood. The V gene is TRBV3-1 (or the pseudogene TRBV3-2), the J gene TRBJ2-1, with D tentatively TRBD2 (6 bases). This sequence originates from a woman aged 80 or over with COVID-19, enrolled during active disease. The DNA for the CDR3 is TGTGCCAGCAGCCACCAGGGAGGTGGTGAGCAGTTCTTC. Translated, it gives CASSHQGGGEQFF.